This T cell receptor (beta chain) came from a study of tumor and adjacent non-tumor tissue in lung cancer. This clonotype was counted once. The antigen is unknown. Points from the study as a whole: Patients with more diverse tumor TCRs had worse survival. Compared with tumor, normal lung showed significantly lower TCR diversity.

RNA was extracted from bulk tissue without any cell sorting. Germline trimming cut 6 bases from V and 8 bases from J; bases unmatched to any gene: 11. The CDR3 is made up of 14 amino acids. Germline V lookup: CDR1 SGHAT, CDR2 FQNNGV. TCRbeta libraries were built with three rounds of nested PCR, modified from ARM-PCR. TCRdb reprocessed the multiplex PCR reads with MiXCR, giving one entry per CDR3 protein. This table holds 65,000 to 95,000 distinct CDR3 sequences, 65% to 75% found once. This clonotype was sampled from a woman in her 70s with non-small cell lung cancer. Sequencing was done on a sample of lung tumor tissue. The chain employs TRBV11-2 and TRBJ2-7; TRBD1 aligns across 9 bases. CDR3 bases: TGTGCCAGCAGTCTCGGGACAGGGTTCCACAAGCAGTACTTC. Protein: CASSLGTGFHKQYF. The entire variable domain, with the rest obtained from reference TRBV11-2 and TRBJ2-7, is as follows: EAGVAQSPRYKIIEKRQSVAFWCNPISGHATLYWYQQILGQGPKLLIQFQNNGVVDDSQLPKDRFSAERLKGVDSTLKIQPAKLEDSAVYLCASSLGTGFHKQYFGPGTRLTVT.